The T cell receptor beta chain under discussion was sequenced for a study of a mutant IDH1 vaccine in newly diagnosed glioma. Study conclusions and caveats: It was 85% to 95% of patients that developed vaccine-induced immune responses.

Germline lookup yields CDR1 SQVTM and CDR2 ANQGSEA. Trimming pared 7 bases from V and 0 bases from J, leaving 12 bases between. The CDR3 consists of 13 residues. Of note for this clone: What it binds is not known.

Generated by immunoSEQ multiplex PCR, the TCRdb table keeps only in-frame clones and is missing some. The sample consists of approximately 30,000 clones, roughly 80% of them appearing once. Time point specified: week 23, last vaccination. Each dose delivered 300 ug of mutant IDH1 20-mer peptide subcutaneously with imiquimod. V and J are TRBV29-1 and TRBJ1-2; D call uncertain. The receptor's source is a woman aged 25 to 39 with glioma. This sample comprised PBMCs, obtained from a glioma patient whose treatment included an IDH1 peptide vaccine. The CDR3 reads CSAHTAANYGYTF. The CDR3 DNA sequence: TGCAGCGCCCACACCGCGGCTAACTATGGCTACACCTTC.